The sequence of this TCR beta chain was determined in a study of human T cells and chemical hapten exposure. Findings and caveats of the study: Controls formed significantly fewer large CDR3 similarity clusters than expanded TCRs did. A positive correlation with patch test score was shown by PT1 expanded TCR counts.

The CDR3 runs to 15 residues. The V gene lost 6 bases and the J gene lost 3 bases, with 17 bases spanning the gap. CDR1 and CDR2 (germline): MDHEN, SYDVKM. TCRdb re-derived calls from the RACE reads in MiXCR, one entry per CDR3 protein. The table includes around 300,000 distinct CDR3 sequences, about 7% detected once. Time point reported: patch test 1, 2 weeks after DPC sensitization. As for treatment: therapeutic diphenylcyclopropenone sensitization with weekly scalp DPC. About this clonotype itself: Its specificity is unknown.

This chain uses TRBV28 with TRBJ1-1, with D perhaps matching TRBD1 (6 bases). This receptor was taken from a woman aged 18-30 years with alopecia areata. Some clones in this sample may be carry-over from other donors' samples. Here the sequenced sample was whole blood, taken in connection with sensitization to the hapten diphenylcyclopropenone (DPC). The CDR3, as DNA: TGTGCCAGCAGGTTCGGGACACCGGGTTACACTGAAGCTTTCTTT. This encodes CASRFGTPGYTEAFF.